These T cell receptor beta chains were read from a single sample in a study of blood T cell repertoires in COVID-19. The table came from immunoSEQ multiplex PCR; TCRdb's copy has only in-frame clones and leaves some out. The sample records about 76,000 clones, about 85% being singletons. The sequenced sample consisted of peripheral blood. These receptors were obtained from a man in his 60s with COVID-19, enrolled during active disease. CDR3s include the opening cysteine and the closing phenylalanine or tryptophan. D genes are given only for firm matches. Size values are once, few and many counts, or a class for expanded clones, and some rows have none.

-	TRBJ2-7	TRBV11-2	TRBD1	TGTGCCAGCAGCTCGGTTTCCGGGACAGAAAGAGAGCAGTACTTC	CASSSVSGTEREQYF
-	TRBJ2-7	TRBV5-4	-	TGTGCCAGCAGCTCCCAGAAGCGGACCACCTACGAGCAGTACTTC	CASSSQKRTTYEQYF
-	TRBJ1-1	TRBV14	-	TGTGCCAGCAGCCACGGCGGGACGGACGTGGCTGAAGCTTTCTTT	CASSHGGTDVAEAFF
-	TRBJ2-3	TRBV5-1	TRBD1	TGCGCCAGCAGCACCTGGACAGGGGGATCCACAGATACGCAGTATTTT	CASSTWTGGSTDTQYF
-	TRBJ1-3	TRBV11-2	TRBD1	TGTGCCAGCACCCAGGGGGCTGGAAACACCATATATTTT	CASTQGAGNTIYF
-	TRBJ1-1	TRBV10-3	-	TGTGCCATCAGTGACCTCAACCAGGGGACTGAAGCTTTCTTT	CAISDLNQGTEAFF
-	TRBJ2-1	TRBV6-1	-	TGTGCCAGCAGTGGCCTCCCCCTCCGGGAGGAGCAGTTCTTC	CASSGLPLREEQFF
-	TRBJ2-1	TRBV5-4	-	TGTGCCAGCAGCTTGTCCCACTCCTCCTACAATGAGCAGTTCTTC	CASSLSHSSYNEQFF
-	TRBJ2-5	TRBV7-7	-	TGTGCCAGCAGTACTGGCCAGGGGGGACAAGAGACCCAGTACTTC	CASSTGQGGQETQYF
-	TRBJ2-2	TRBV27	TRBD1	TGTGCCAGTTCCGGGACAGGCATAACCGGGGAGCTGTTTTTT	CASSGTGITGELFF
-	TRBJ1-6	TRBV5-1	TRBD1	TGCGCCAGCAGCCGGACAGGTGGGGATTCACCCCTCCACTTT	CASSRTGGDSPLHF
-	TRBJ2-5	TRBV28	-	TGTGCCAGCAGAGGGGTCCAAGAGACCCAGTACTTC	CASRGVQETQYF
-	TRBJ1-3	TRBV6-5	-	TGTGCCACCAGACAGAGCCGGGATGGAAACACCATATATTTT	CATRQSRDGNTIYF
-	TRBJ1-2	TRBV13	TRBD1	TGTGCCAGCAGTAGACAGGGTGTTGTCTATGGCTACACCTTC	CASSRQGVVYGYTF
-	TRBJ2-7	TRBV23-1	-	TGCGCCAGCGACTCATTATGGTTTTGGCAGCAGTACTTC	CASDSLWFWQQYF
-	TRBJ1-4	TRBV21-1	-	TGTGCCAGCAGCAAACAGGACAGGGATCTCTCAGCTAATGAAAAACTGTTTTTT	CASSKQDRDLSANEKLFF
few	TRBJ2-1	TRBV5-1	TRBD1	TGCGCCAGCAGCAGGGGACAGGGGGAGAATGAGCAGTTCTTC	CASSRGQGENEQFF
once	TRBJ2-7	TRBV9	-	TGTGCCAGCAGCGTAGGGATAGGGGCACCAGCCTACGAGCAGTACTTC	CASSVGIGAPAYEQYF
-	TRBJ2-7	TRBV6-5	TRBD1	TGTGCCAGCAGTCCGGACAGGGGGCAAGTCGAGCAGTACTTC	CASSPDRGQVEQYF
-	TRBJ2-4	TRBV19	TRBD2	TGTGCCAGTAGTGCGGGACTAGCGGGCTCTAAATTAGCCAAAAACATTCAGTACTTC	CASSAGLAGSKLAKNIQYF
-	TRBJ1-1	TRBV28	TRBD1	TGTGCCAGCAGTCCCTCCAGGGGGCGCGGCTCTGAAGCTTTCTTT	CASSPSRGRGSEAFF
-	TRBJ2-6	TRBV30	-	TGTGCCTGGGCTCGGGGGAGTGGGGCCAACGTCCTGACTTTC	CAWARGSGANVLTF
-	TRBJ1-3	TRBV6-1	TRBD1	TGTGCCATCAGTGGGGACAGCAGTAACCTCTCTGGAAACACCATATATTTT	CAISGDSSNLSGNTIYF
-	TRBJ2-2	TRBV11-3	TRBD2	TGTGCCAGCAGCTTTAATGCGGGAGGAGACCTTGGGGCCGGGGAGCTGTTTTTT	CASSFNAGGDLGAGELFF
-	TRBJ1-6	TRBV4-1	-	TGCGCCAGCAGCCAATCTCCGACCCAGGGCTGGCCCCTCCACTTT	CASSQSPTQGWPLHF
-	TRBJ1-6	TRBV3-1/TRBV3-2	-	TGTGCCAGCAGCCAGACAATTTCACCCCTCCACTTT	CASSQTISPLHF
-	TRBJ1-2	TRBV5-4	TRBD1	TGTGCCAGCAGCCCTCCTCGGACAGGGTCTTATGGCTACACCTTC	CASSPPRTGSYGYTF
-	TRBJ2-7	TRBV14	-	TGTGCCAGCAGCCCGATCGACAGCCACTACGAGCAGTACTTC	CASSPIDSHYEQYF
-	TRBJ1-1	TRBV6-2/TRBV6-3	TRBD1	TGTGCCAGCAGTCGGACAGGGATCGGCACTGAAGCTTTCTTT	CASSRTGIGTEAFF
-	TRBJ2-3	TRBV21-1	-	TGTGCCAGCAGCCAAAAGCGGGGGGCGGCAGATACGCAGTATTTT	CASSQKRGAADTQYF
-	TRBJ1-1	TRBV6-5	TRBD1	TGTGCCAGCAGACCGACAGGGGGGAACACTGAAGCTTTCTTT	CASRPTGGNTEAFF
-	TRBJ2-3	TRBV5-1	TRBD2	TGCGCCAGCAGGCGCGCGCCGGGGGGGCCGTCAGATACGCAGTATTTT	CASRRAPGGPSDTQYF
-	TRBJ2-3	TRBV18	TRBD1	TGTGCCAGCTCGCAAAGACAGGGGGCGCTCCCCACAGATACGCAGTATTTT	CASSQRQGALPTDTQYF
-	TRBJ1-5	TRBV6-5	-	TGTGCCAAGGAAGCGTGTCAGCCCCAGCATTTT	CAKEACQPQHF
-	TRBJ1-3	TRBV3-1/TRBV3-2	TRBD1	TGTGCCAGCAGCCAAACAGAGACAGGGACTGGAAACACCATATATTTT	CASSQTETGTGNTIYF
once	TRBJ2-1	TRBV18	-	TGTGCCAGCTCACCGCAGGGGATAGGTAGAGGGAATGAGCAGTTCTTC	CASSPQGIGRGNEQFF
once	TRBJ1-6	TRBV24-1	-	TGTGCCACCAGTGGCGGGACGGTTAATTCACCCCTCCACTTT	CATSGGTVNSPLHF
-	TRBJ1-2	TRBV6-1	TRBD1	TGTGCCAGCAGTGAAACGGGACAGGGACGAAATGGCTACACCTTC	CASSETGQGRNGYTF
-	TRBJ1-3	TRBV10-1	TRBD1	TGCGCCATACGGACAGGGAGAATTAGAAACACCATATATTTT	CAIRTGRIRNTIYF
-	TRBJ1-5	TRBV19	TRBD1	TGTGCCAGTAGGGCCCCCCCTGGTGACAGGGGTGGCAATCAGCCCCAGCATTTT	CASRAPPGDRGGNQPQHF
-	TRBJ2-5	TRBV15	TRBD1	TGTGCCACCAGCAGCGGCAGGGGGCGCGGAGAGACCCAGTACTTC	CATSSGRGRGETQYF
-	TRBJ2-1	TRBV19	TRBD2	TGTGCCAGTTTAGCGGGGTCCTCCTACAATGAGCAGTTCTTC	CASLAGSSYNEQFF
-	TRBJ2-2	TRBV7-3	-	TGTGCCAGCAGCCTCAGCGGGACATACACCGGGGAGCTGTTTTTT	CASSLSGTYTGELFF
-	TRBJ2-2	TRBV5-4	TRBD2	TGTGCCAGCAGCTCAACTGCGGGGGACACCGGGGAGCTGTTTTTT	CASSSTAGDTGELFF
-	TRBJ1-6	TRBV9	-	TGTGCCAGCAGCGCCGGGTTTAGTTCACCCCTCCACTTT	CASSAGFSSPLHF